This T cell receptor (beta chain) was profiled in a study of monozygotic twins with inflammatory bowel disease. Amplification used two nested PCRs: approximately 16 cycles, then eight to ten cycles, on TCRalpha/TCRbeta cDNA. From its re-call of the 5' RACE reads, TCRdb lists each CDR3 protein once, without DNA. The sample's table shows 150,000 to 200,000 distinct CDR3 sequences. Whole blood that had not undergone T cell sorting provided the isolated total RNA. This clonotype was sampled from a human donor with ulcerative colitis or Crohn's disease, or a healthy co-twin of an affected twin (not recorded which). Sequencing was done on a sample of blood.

This CDR3 reads CASSLGSRTSGRQEQFF. The gene calls are TRBV7-2 and TRBJ2-1; TCRdb calls TRBD2, which cannot be checked without DNA. This CDR3 spans 17 amino acids. Germline V gene data show CDR1 as SGHTA and CDR2 as FQGNSA.